Shown below are 3 T cell receptor beta chains from a single sample sequenced in a study of beta chain features in type 1 diabetes. As every portion of the isolated RNA was reverse transcribed, the sequencing read expressed TCRB transcripts. Generated by immunoSEQ multiplex PCR, the TCRdb table keeps only in-frame clones and is missing some. The sample contains about 150,000 clones, roughly 8% of which appear only once. The specimen sequenced was central memory CD4+ T cells from blood. These receptors were obtained from a man aged 18 to 30 in good health.

This clone was seen a few times. The V call is TRBV2, the J call TRBJ2-7, with 7 bases that match TRBD1. V lost 6 bases, J lost 1 base, and 3 bases stayed unmatched. This CDR3 has 13 residues. Germline V gives CDR1 SNHLY, CDR2 FYNNEI. CDR3 sequence (DNA): TGTGCCAGCAGCCGGGACAGATCCTACGAGCAGTACTTC. Protein product: CASSRDRSYEQYF.

This chain joins TRBV6-5 and TRBJ1-2, with 7 positions matching TRBD1. This CDR3 is 15 amino acids long. V was pared by 6 bases and J by 4 bases, with 11 bases of the junction left unmatched. The germline V gene has CDR1 MNHEY and CDR2 SVGAGI. The CDR3 DNA follows: TGTGCCAGCAGCCCTCAGACAGGGCTTACCTATGGCTACACCTTC. Translation: CASSPQTGLTYGYTF.

This clone was observed a handful of times. The rearrangement uses TRBV2 and TRBJ2-7; 9 bases are shared with TRBD1. The CDR3 is 13 amino acids. Germline loops: CDR1 SNHLY, CDR2 FYNNEI. J was trimmed by 6 bases and V by 7 bases; bases with no gene match: 7. DNA for the CDR3: TGTGCCAGCAAGAGGGACAGGGATGGCGAGCAGTACTTC. It is translated as CASKRDRDGEQYF.